Reported below is one T cell receptor beta chain. Its antigen is undetermined. In TCRdb, the reads were re-called with MiXCR into one record per CDR3 protein. The sample holds about 770,000 distinct CDR3 sequences; 25% to 30% are singletons and the top ten take around 12%. The sample belongs to a study of T cell repertoires in cytomegalovirus infection. The overall study: Epitope selection comprised recently identified HLA-C-restricted CMV epitopes and well-studied HLA-B-restricted CMV epitopes. CMV infection together with matching HLA type was indicated by public TCR beta signatures.

Germline loops: CDR1 SGHVS, CDR2 FNYEAQ. The CDR3 sequence is 15 residues long. The V end lost 1 base, the J end lost 6 bases, and 15 bases lay between the germline ends. Whole-study results and caveats: The study found HLA-C-restricted CMV-specific TCR beta clonotypes dominating the ex vivo response. Summed public TCR beta family frequency identified CMV carriers bearing the relevant HLA.

Sequences were derived from cultured CD8+ T cells from PBMCs, sampled from culture after CMV antigen stimulation. The clonotype was recovered from a human donor in good health (CMV status not recorded). Some clones in this sample may be carry-over from other donors' samples. This sequence joins TRBV7-6 and TRBJ1-1; D call uncertain. The CDR3 protein is CASSLGAGIPSEAFF. CDR3 bases: TGTGCCAGCAGCTTAGGGGCGGGGATTCCCTCTGAAGCTTTCTTT.